This T cell receptor beta chain was observed in a study of T cell responses to AZD1222 COVID-19 vaccine. General study points: Recipients of AZD1222 seropositive at baseline numbered only 5 or 6.

With respect to this clone: Its antigen is as yet unknown.

Assay: immunoSEQ multiplex PCR; the TCRdb copy retains only in-frame clones and omits some. Of 75,000 to 100,000 clones in the sample, 70% to 90% are singletons; the top ten hold under 7%. The CDR3 covers 17 residues. After removal of 0 bases from V and 5 bases from J, the junction contained 12 bases not matched to a gene. Germline V lookup: CDR1 MGHRA, CDR2 YSYEKL. This TCR came from an adult in good health. The sequencing here drew on peripheral blood, taken on day 0 of AZD1222 vaccination. The J gene is TRBJ2-5, the V gene TRBV4-1; 7 positions match TRBD1. Here the CDR3 reads CASSQDWGLTGLETQYF. For the CDR3, the DNA is TGCGCCAGCAGCCAAGATTGGGGATTGACAGGGTTGGAGACCCAGTACTTC.